The next 16 T cell receptor beta chains were all read from a single sample in a study of CD8+ T cells in alopecia areata. RNA was isolated and reverse transcribed to cDNA, the sequencing template. TCRdb keeps only in-frame clones here, not all; method: immunoSEQ multiplex PCR. The profile shows 130,000 to 150,000 clones, roughly 60% of them singletons. Material for sequencing was CD8+ T cells sorted from blood. Receptor source: a human donor in good health.

The V call is TRBV4-1, the J call TRBJ2-7; D may be TRBD2 (6 bases). The CDR3 loop spans 16 amino acids. Trimming stripped 0 bases from V and 0 bases from J, with 12 bases between. Germline V CDR1 and CDR2: MGHRA, YSYEKL. In DNA form, the CDR3 reads TGCGCCAGCAGCCAAGATTTTGGGGACTTCTCCTACGAGCAGTACTTC. This gives the protein CASSQDFGDFSYEQYF.

V usage is TRBV30 and J usage is TRBJ1-1; TRBD1 is a possible D gene (5 bases). The CDR3 sequence is 14 residues long. V was shortened by 1 base and J by 3 bases, with 12 bases between the two germline ends. Looked up from germline, CDR1 is GTSNPN and CDR2 is SVGIG (reference sequence). The CDR3 sequence: CAWSADKWYTEAFF. CDR3 coding DNA: TGTGCCTGGAGTGCGGACAAATGGTACACTGAAGCTTTCTTT.

The chain employs TRBV29-1 and TRBJ1-1; D unclear. The CDR3 covers 12 residues. The V gene's germline CDR1 is SQVTM and CDR2 ANQGSEA. V dropped 3 bases and J dropped 2 bases, with 7 bases sitting between them. CDR3 region: CSVEAANTEAFF. Written as DNA, the CDR3 is TGCAGCGTTGAGGCGGCAAACACTGAAGCTTTCTTT.

This clone was seen only a few times. The chain has TRBV4-1 and TRBJ2-5; TRBD2 agrees at 11 bases. The better agreement between TRBJ2-7 and the DNA end casts doubt on the J call. CDR3 length: 15 residues. Germline V gives CDR1 MGHRA, CDR2 YSYEKL. CDR3 amino acids: CASSQVAGGPYEQYF. The CDR3 DNA follows: TGCGCCAGCAGCCAAGTAGCGGGAGGGCCCTACGAGCAGTACTTC.

The rearrangement links TRBV28 to TRBJ2-7; the D gene is possibly TRBD1 (6 bases). The CDR3 has 12 amino acids. Trimming cost V 8 bases and J 5 bases, with 13 bases left between them. Germline V gene data show CDR1 as MDHEN and CDR2 as SYDVKM. Written as DNA, the CDR3 is TGTGCCAGCCAAACAGGGAATCACGAGCAGTACTTC. Encoded protein: CASQTGNHEQYF.

CDR3 protein: CASSPLREAHEQYF. Here the CDR3 DNA reads TGTGCCAGCAGCCCCTTGCGGGAGGCCCACGAGCAGTACTTC. The V and J genes are TRBV7-8 and TRBJ2-7; 8 bases align to TRBD2. This CDR3 region has 14 residues. Germline V lookup: CDR1 SGHVS, CDR2 FQNEAQ. V lost 5 bases and J lost 5; bases outside the gene matches: 8.

The chain carries TRBV9 and TRBJ1-5; 8 bases fit TRBD1. V lost 2 bases to trimming and J lost 4 bases; unmatched junction nucleotides: 5. Germline CDR1 is SGDLS and CDR2 is YYNGEE. The CDR3 covers 15 residues. CDR3 sequence (DNA): TGTGCCAGCAGCGTCACAGGGGGTAGTAATCAGCCCCAGCATTTT. Translated: CASSVTGGSNQPQHF.

A few counts support this clone. The chain employs TRBV4-1 and TRBJ2-3, with a weak D call TRBD1 (5 bases). From germline, CDR1 is MGHRA and CDR2 YSYEKL. This CDR3 is 16 amino acids long. Trimming removed 0 bases from V and 2 bases from J, with 12 bases in between. In DNA form, the CDR3 reads TGCGCCAGCAGCCAAGATTGGGGCGGTATCACAGATACGCAGTATTTT. This translates into CASSQDWGGITDTQYF.

The V and J genes are TRBV1 and TRBJ2-1; the table's D call of TRBD1 was not tested on the DNA. TRBV1 is assigned pseudogene status. The CDR3 consists of 15 residues. CDR3 region: CTSSQDQVQNNEQFF. The DNA for the CDR3 is TGCACCAGCAGCCAAGATCAGGTCCAGAACAATGAGCAGTTCTTC.

The chain is built from TRBV11-2 and TRBJ2-7; D gene unclear. Germline loops: CDR1 SGHAT, CDR2 FQNNGV. V was pared by 0 bases and J by 8 bases, with 11 bases between. The CDR3 runs 13 residues. DNA for the CDR3: TGTGCCAGCAGCTTAGATCTCGGTGGGCAGCAGTACTTC. Translated: CASSLDLGGQQYF.

The V call is TRBV29-1, the J call TRBJ2-7, with TRBD2 identical over 7 bases. In germline, CDR1 is SQVTM, CDR2 ANQGSEA. V lost 3 bases, J lost 1 base, and 3 bases stayed unmatched. The CDR3 has 13 residues. The chain's CDR3 is CSVDGGSSYEQYF. CDR3 bases: TGCAGCGTTGATGGCGGGAGTTCCTACGAGCAGTACTTC.

The V gene is TRBV28, the J gene TRBJ2-1; 10 bases are shared with TRBD1. J was trimmed by 3 bases and V by 3 bases; bases with no gene match: 5. CDR3 length equals 16 residues. CDR1 and CDR2 (germline): MDHEN, SYDVKM. The CDR3 loop reads CASSFFGTGVYNEQFF. The DNA of the CDR3 is TGTGCCAGCAGTTTCTTCGGGACAGGGGTCTACAATGAGCAGTTCTTC.

The chain is built from TRBV29-1 and TRBJ2-3; the D is unclear. The CDR3 extends over 10 amino acids. The germline gives CDR1 SQVTM, CDR2 ANQGSEA. The germline V and J ends were trimmed by 4 bases and 14 bases, with 13 bases remaining between them. This chain's CDR3 is CSVGGKSAYF. CDR3 nucleotides: TGCAGCGTTGGCGGCAAATCGGCGTATTTT.

This clone showed up just a few times. The gene calls are TRBV5-1 and TRBJ2-7; D ambiguous. V lost 0 bases and J 4 bases, leaving 8 bases between the germline ends. This CDR3 region has 13 residues. The germline V gene encodes CDR1 SGHRS and CDR2 YFSETQ. Here the CDR3 reads CASSLDVGYEQYF. DNA of the CDR3: TGCGCCAGCAGCTTGGATGTGGGGTACGAGCAGTACTTC.

This clone was detected only once. This rearrangement joins TRBV14 to TRBJ2-7; TRBD1 is a possible D gene (5 bases). V lost 5 bases and J 3 bases, leaving 14 bases between the germline ends. The CDR3 has 14 residues. Germline CDR1 SGHDN, CDR2 FVKESK. Here the CDR3 reads CASSASTVNYEQYF. The CDR3 DNA is TGTGCCAGCAGCGCGTCGACAGTGAACTACGAGCAGTACTTC. The full variable domain, completed using reference TRBV14 and TRBJ2-7, is EAGVTQFPSHSVIEKGQTVTLRCDPISGHDNLYWYRRVMGKEIKFLLHFVKESKQDESGMPNNRFLAERTGGTYSTLKVQPAELEDSGVYFCASSASTVNYEQYFGPGTRLTVT.

This clone was observed a few times. The chain is built from TRBV28 and TRBJ2-7; 13 bases map to TRBD2. The germline gives CDR1 MDHEN, CDR2 SYDVKM. V shed 3 bases, J shed 2 bases, and the junction held 10 bases outside the gene matches. This CDR3 is built from 18 residues. The CDR3 DNA reads as TGTGCCAGCAGTTTCCGACTAGCGGGAGGCCGACTTCCCTACGAGCAGTACTTC. Translation: CASSFRLAGGRLPYEQYF.